This is a list of T cell receptor beta chains from one sample in a study of cytomegalovirus exposure and HLA in healthy donors. Data came from immunoSEQ multiplex PCR; TCRdb stores just in-frame clones and leaves some out. The sample includes more than 85,000 clones, 65% to 90% of them seen just once. The sequencing input was PBMCs. These receptors were collected from a woman aged 25 to 39 in good health and CMV-seronegative. CDR3s include the opening cysteine and the closing phenylalanine or tryptophan. Each record gives: V gene, D gene, clone size, J gene, CDR3 protein, CDR3 DNA. The D gene is left open where the match is weak. Some rows have no size entry. The others give once, few or many, or a class for an expanded clone.

>TRBV21-1|-|once|TRBJ1-5
CASSKAAGGTNQPQHF
TGTGCCAGCAGCAAAGCCGCAGGGGGGACCAATCAGCCCCAGCATTTT
>TRBV6-6|TRBD1|-|TRBJ2-6
CATHPGQGEANVLTF
TGTGCCACACACCCCGGACAGGGTGAGGCCAACGTCCTGACTTTC
>TRBV28|-|-|TRBJ2-7
CASSLRPPRYEQYF
TGTGCCAGCAGTTTGCGGCCCCCCCGGTACGAGCAGTACTTC
>TRBV7-2|TRBD2|once|TRBJ2-1
CASSFPSGRFNEQFF
TGTGCCAGCAGCTTCCCTAGCGGGAGGTTCAATGAGCAGTTCTTC
>TRBV10-3|TRBD1|-|TRBJ2-1
CAIAQQGKDNEQFF
TGTGCCATCGCACAACAGGGGAAGGACAATGAGCAGTTCTTC
>TRBV15|TRBD2|-|TRBJ2-7
CATSRDSGTAGLVNKQYF
TGTGCCACCAGCAGAGATTCCGGAACAGCGGGACTAGTAAATAAGCAGTACTTC
>TRBV18|TRBD1|-|TRBJ2-5
CASSPSTGVQETQYF
TGTGCCAGCTCACCTTCGACAGGGGTCCAAGAGACCCAGTACTTC
>TRBV9|TRBD2|-|TRBJ2-1
CASSVAGVRLAGVNEQFF
TGTGCCAGCAGCGTAGCTGGGGTACGACTAGCGGGAGTCAATGAGCAGTTCTTC
>TRBV7-9|-|-|TRBJ2-7
CASSPPGWYEQYF
TGTGCCAGCAGCCCGCCGGGTTGGTACGAGCAGTACTTC
>TRBV5-1|-|-|TRBJ2-7
CASSSGQSEQYF
TGCGCCAGCAGCTCAGGACAGTCCGAGCAGTACTTC
>TRBV10-3|TRBD1|-|TRBJ2-2
CAISSDRGLGTGELFF
TGTGCCATCAGTTCCGACAGGGGGCTTGGCACTGGGGAGCTGTTTTTT
>TRBV27|-|-|TRBJ2-3
CASSQIGQITDTQYF
TGTGCCAGCAGTCAAATCGGACAGATAACAGATACGCAGTATTTT
>TRBV27|-|-|TRBJ2-7
CASSSTFFREQYF
TGTGCCAGCAGTTCTACTTTCTTCCGCGAGCAGTACTTC
>TRBV28|TRBD1|once|TRBJ1-1
CASSNPGQGARSTEAFF
TGTGCCAGCAGCAACCCGGGACAGGGGGCGCGAAGCACTGAAGCTTTCTTT
>TRBV2|-|-|TRBJ1-2
CATSVALDGYTF
TGTGCCACCTCGGTTGCGTTGGATGGCTACACCTTC
>TRBV5-1|-|few|TRBJ2-7
CASSEGRRVRYEQYF
TGCGCCAGCAGCGAGGGAAGGCGGGTAAGATACGAGCAGTACTTC